This T cell receptor beta chain comes out of a study of blood T cell repertoires in COVID-19 (dated by TCRdb to the early 2020s). At the level of the whole study: Samples covering the acute and convalescent phases of COVID-19 were provided by collaborators in the United States, Italy and Spain. The prospective study material was composed of cDNA or gDNA derived from T cells, B-cell-depleted T cells, or PBMCs. Deeply sampled blood TCRbeta repertoires from subjects exposed to, actively infected with, or recovered from COVID-19 were included in the dataset. The repertoires were released in a freely available public database meant as a resource for research on the immune response to SARS-CoV-2. The samples were drawn from the first 160 participants of the ongoing ImmuneRACE study and from 950 to 1,500 subjects provided by 6 global collaborators. Sample metadata almost always included a de-identified subject ID, COVID-19 status, age in years and sex. Where available, HLA class I and class II types were obtained from metadata supplied by the sample provider rather than from assay-based typing. The research as a whole found: How much clinical and demographic metadata was included differed by source and by participant, and the metadata was provided uncurated.

TCRbeta CDR3 regions were amplified from genomic DNA using the immunoSEQ Assay, a bias-controlled multiplex PCR. On the authors' methods: Within the assay, amplification of reference gene primers was used to estimate how many nucleated cells each sample contained. To quantify the absolute abundance of each unique TCRbeta CDR3 rearrangement, sequence reads were collapsed and filtered. For each sample, productive Simpson clonality was calculated as the square root of Simpson's diversity index over productive rearrangements. TCRdb retrieved this table from immuneACCESS and kept in-frame rearrangements only. Not all clones are present; in checked studies, unresolved V genes account for under half, and no reason is known for the remainder. V and J calls and clone size are given by that table; D and trimming were obtained from the DNA. The sample contains approximately 210,000 clones, roughly 81% of them found a single time. Approximately 8.1% of the sample comes from the top ten.

The CDR3 covers 16 residues, taking in both the cysteine and the phenylalanine. The only DNA kept is the CDR3, 48 bases in frame from the first base. Compared with germline, V lacks 5 bases and J lacks 7 bases; bases without a gene match: 15. The CDR1 and CDR2 encoded by the germline V gene are MDHEN and SYDVKM. Each collaborating institution followed its own protocols to collect whole blood in K2EDTA tubes. For TCRbeta analysis, collaborator samples were shipped as frozen whole blood, as isolated PBMCs, or as DNA extracted from either sample type. This clone was seen once. Its binding antigen is unknown. Per-base qualities were not stored, and no clone one base away is much larger.

The sequenced material came from peripheral blood. This TCR was sampled from a woman between 50 and 59 years old with active or convalescent COVID-19. The rearrangement combines TRBV28 with TRBJ1-2, with 8 bases matching TRBD1. The CDR3 here reads CASSPSGTGHRVGYTF. DNA sequence: TGTGCCAGCAGTCCCTCCGGGACAGGACATCGAGTTGGCTACACCTTC.